These T cell receptor beta chains were read from a single sample in a study of T-cell reconstitution after alpha-beta-depleted transplantation in children. Using its own MiXCR run on the PCR reads, TCRdb lists one record per CDR3 protein. The repertoire consists of 400,000 to 500,000 distinct CDR3 sequences, with about 11% occurring once and the leading ten covering 4.5% to 7%. The specimen comprised PBMCs from the stem cell graft donor, sampled from the stem cell graft. The receptors come from a human donor who donated a stem cell graft to a child with acute myeloid leukemia. The CDR3 runs from the conserved cysteine through the conserved F or W. A D gene is named only where the DNA matches it firmly. The size of a clone is reported for some rows only, either as once, few or many, or as a class for expanded clones.

>.|.|TRBJ2-1|TRBV7-8
TGTGCCAGCAGCTTAGCGCGGTTGTCTCAAGCCTACAATGAGCAGTTCTTC
CASSLARLSQAYNEQFF
>few|.|TRBJ2-2|TRBV20-1
TGCAGTGCTAGCGAGGGTGTCACCGGGGAGCTGTTTTTT
CSASEGVTGELFF
>few|TRBD1|TRBJ1-1|TRBV20-1
TGCAGTGCTAGGGGACAGGGGGTGACTGAAGCTTTCTTT
CSARGQGVTEAFF
>.|.|TRBJ1-1|TRBV6-1
TGTGCCACCCGTGAATTTTCAGCTTTCTTT
CATREFSAFF
>few|TRBD1|TRBJ2-7|TRBV20-1
TGCAGTGCTAGACAAACAGGGGCGGTCACCTACGAGCAGTACTTC
CSARQTGAVTYEQYF
>.|.|TRBJ1-5|TRBV20-1
TGCAGTGCCCCTGACCTGGATGGCAATCAGCCCCAGCATTTT
CSAPDLDGNQPQHF
>.|TRBD2|TRBJ2-1|TRBV5-1
TGCGCCAGCAGCCCGTTGGCTAGCGGGGGGGAGCAGTTCTTC
CASSPLASGGEQFF
>.|.|TRBJ1-1|TRBV29-1
TGCAGCGTTGGACTGGGGCTGGGCACTGAAGCTTTCTTT
CSVGLGLGTEAFF
>few|.|TRBJ1-5|TRBV12-3/TRBV12-4
TGTGCCAGCAGTTCGACAGAGAGCAATCAGCCCCAGCATTTT
CASSSTESNQPQHF
>.|.|TRBJ1-1|TRBV5-5
TGTGCCAGCAGCTTTAGAGACAACCTGAACAATGAAGCTTTCTTT
CASSFRDNLNNEAFF
>.|.|TRBJ2-7|TRBV7-9
TGTGCCAGCAGCTTAGGGGACGGCAGGGACAACGAGCAGTACTTC
CASSLGDGRDNEQYF
>.|.|TRBJ2-1|TRBV10-3
TGTGCCATCAGTGAGCCTAGTCTTCAAACTGGACAGAATGAGCAGTTCTTC
CAISEPSLQTGQNEQFF
>many|.|TRBJ2-1|TRBV6-2/TRBV6-3
TGTGCCAGCAGTTACTGGGGTTATGAGCAGTTCTTC
CASSYWGYEQFF
>few|.|TRBJ2-2|TRBV29-1
TGCAGCGCCCAAGGGTTGGGGTACACCGGGGAGCTGTTTTTT
CSAQGLGYTGELFF
>.|.|TRBJ2-1|TRBV6-5
TGTGCCAGCGGAACAGACTATGAGCAGTTCTTC
CASGTDYEQFF
>.|.|TRBJ2-5|TRBV5-1
TGCGCCAGCAGCTTCGAAGGGGCAGGGACCCAGTACTTC
CASSFEGAGTQYF
>few|.|TRBJ2-1|TRBV20-1
TGCAGTGCTATACGCAGCGGATCATCCAAACGGGAGCAGTTCTTC
CSAIRSGSSKREQFF
>many|.|TRBJ1-5|TRBV20-1
TGCAGTGCTAGCGAGGGGAGTAGCAATCAGCCCCAGCATTTT
CSASEGSSNQPQHF
>few|.|TRBJ1-1|TRBV29-1
TGCAGCGGGACCTACACGGATGGTGTAGCTTTCTTT
CSGTYTDGVAFF
>few|.|TRBJ1-2|TRBV29-1
TGCAGCGTTGTGTACTCTAACTATGGCTACACCTTC
CSVVYSNYGYTF
>.|.|TRBJ1-2|TRBV12-3/TRBV12-4
TGTGCCAGCAGTCCCGGAGGGGGGACGCCCGGCTACACCTTC
CASSPGGGTPGYTF
>.|.|TRBJ2-7|TRBV20-1
TGCAGTGCTAGGGGCCTTACCTACGAGCAGTACTTC
CSARGLTYEQYF
>few|.|TRBJ2-4|TRBV25-1
TGTGCCAGCCGAACGACAGGAGGAGCCAAAAACATTCAGTACTTC
CASRTTGGAKNIQYF
>few|TRBD2|TRBJ2-1|TRBV2
TGTGCCAGCAGTGAGGGGACTAGCGGGCTATACAATGAGCAGTTCTTC
CASSEGTSGLYNEQFF
>.|.|TRBJ1-4|TRBV7-8
TGTGCCAGCAGCCATCCGGGAGGGGAAAAACTGTTTTTT
CASSHPGGEKLFF
>.|.|TRBJ2-1|TRBV12-3/TRBV12-4
TGTGCCAGCAGTTTTTCAAGGGGCGAGCAGTTCTTC
CASSFSRGEQFF
>.|TRBD1|TRBJ2-7|TRBV6-1
TGTGCCAGCAGAACCTCAGGGGGCGGCGAGCAGTACTTC
CASRTSGGGEQYF
>few|TRBD1|TRBJ2-1|TRBV3-1
TGTGCCAGCAGACAACAGGGGGTAGGAGGGCAGTTCTTC
CASRQQGVGGQFF
>.|TRBD1|TRBJ2-7|TRBV10-2
TGCGCCAGCCGACAGGGAACGACCTACGAGCAGTACTTC
CASRQGTTYEQYF